This entry lists 5 T cell receptor beta chains sequenced from one sample in a study of T cell responses to AZD1222 COVID-19 vaccine. Sequencing used immunoSEQ multiplex PCR; TCRdb keeps in-frame clones, though not all of them. The sample shows under 200,000 clones, around 94% of them seen only once. This material consisted of peripheral blood, taken on day 0 of AZD1222 vaccination. The receptors were sampled from an adult in good health.

Note on this clone: Relative to the germline gene, one junction end is altered; a read error may explain this. The rearrangement joins TRBV5-6 to TRBJ1-1; 9 bases line up with TRBD1. The CDR3 loop spans 13 amino acids. Germline V lookup: CDR1 SGHDT, CDR2 YYEEEE. CDR3 residues: CASSLGQGRKAFF. CDR3 coding DNA: TGTGCCAGCAGTTTGGGACAGGGTAGGAAAGCTTTCTTT.

For the CDR3, the DNA is TGTGCCAGCAGTACGGACAGGGGAGCTAACTATGGCTACACCTTC. Its protein product is CASSTDRGANYGYTF. The V and J genes are TRBV6-5 and TRBJ1-2; TRBD1 matches at 9 bases. The CDR3 is made up of 15 amino acids. CDR1 and CDR2 from the germline V gene are MNHEY and SVGAGI. The V and J ends lost 5 bases and 0 bases, in that order; junction bases with no gene match: 4.

This chain joins TRBV3-1 (or the pseudogene TRBV3-2) and TRBJ2-1; D remains unclear. CDR3 length: 14 amino acids. Trimming removed 4 bases from V and 6 bases from J, with 13 bases in between. Germline V gene lookup returns CDR1 LGHDT and CDR2 YNNKEL (reference sequence). The CDR3 loop is CASSPLALLNEQFF. Here the CDR3 DNA reads TGTGCCAGCAGCCCCCTCGCACTTCTCAATGAGCAGTTCTTC.

This chain links TRBV9 with TRBJ1-2; D gene ambiguous. CDR3 length: 16 residues. Germline V lookup: CDR1 SGDLS, CDR2 YYNGEE. V was shortened by 1 base and J by 0 bases, with 13 bases between the two germline ends. In nucleotides, the CDR3 is TGTGCCAGCAGCGTACCCCCCACGAGAGCTAACTATGGCTACACCTTC. Translated, it gives CASSVPPTRANYGYTF.

The rearrangement joins TRBV3-1 (or the pseudogene TRBV3-2) to TRBJ1-6; D call uncertain. V lost 4 bases, J lost 0 bases, and 13 bases lay in between. The CDR3 spans 17 residues. Looked up from germline, CDR1 is LGHDT and CDR2 is YNNKEL (reference sequence). The CDR3 bases are TGTGCCAGCAGCCCCCCCGCCAAGAGCTCCTATAATTCACCCCTCCACTTT. Translation gives CASSPPAKSSYNSPLHF.